Listed below are T cell receptor beta chains from one sample, sequenced in a study of T cell repertoires in cytomegalovirus infection. TCRdb independently ran MiXCR on the reads; one entry per CDR3 protein. The sample contains about 260,000 distinct CDR3 sequences, roughly 13% of which appear only once. Material for sequencing was PBMCs. Receptors originate from a human donor in good health (CMV status not recorded). Some clones in this sample may be carry-over from other donors' samples. The CDR3 runs from the conserved cysteine through the conserved F or W. Fields, in order: V gene, clone size, J gene, D gene, CDR3 protein, CDR3 DNA. The D gene is left open where the match is weak. Size is stated for part of the rows, as once, few or many counts, or as a class when the clone is expanded.

v_call: TRBV7-2
clone_size: many
j_call: TRBJ2-3
d_call: TRBD2
cdr3_aa: CASSLRGTPQYF
cdr3_nt: TGTGCCAGCAGCTTGCGGGGGACTCCTCAGTATTTT

v_call: TRBV7-9
clone_size: -
j_call: TRBJ1-2
d_call: -
cdr3_aa: CASSERAVTLSRGYTF
cdr3_nt: TGTGCCAGCAGCGAGCGGGCTGTAACATTGTCGCGGGGCTACACCTTC

v_call: TRBV19
clone_size: -
j_call: TRBJ2-3
d_call: -
cdr3_aa: CASKGTVSTDTQYF
cdr3_nt: TGTGCCAGTAAGGGTACGGTTAGCACAGATACGCAGTATTTT

v_call: TRBV6-2/TRBV6-3
clone_size: many
j_call: TRBJ2-1
d_call: -
cdr3_aa: CASSYSNPGGQFF
cdr3_nt: TGTGCCAGCAGTTACTCGAATCCGGGTGGGCAGTTCTTC

v_call: TRBV5-6
clone_size: -
j_call: TRBJ1-6
d_call: -
cdr3_aa: CASSYSGGISPLHF
cdr3_nt: TGTGCCAGCAGCTACTCCGGAGGGATTTCACCCCTCCACTTT

v_call: TRBV6-2/TRBV6-3
clone_size: few
j_call: TRBJ2-7
d_call: TRBD2
cdr3_aa: CASKRTSGRTGSYEQYF
cdr3_nt: TGTGCCAGCAAGAGGACTAGCGGGAGGACTGGATCCTACGAGCAGTACTTC

v_call: TRBV4-2
clone_size: many
j_call: TRBJ2-7
d_call: -
cdr3_aa: CASSQGGGYEQYF
cdr3_nt: TGTGCCAGCAGCCAAGGGGGCGGCTACGAGCAGTACTTC

v_call: TRBV6-6
clone_size: many
j_call: TRBJ1-1
d_call: -
cdr3_aa: CASSPFTGNTEAFF
cdr3_nt: TGTGCCAGCAGCCCCTTTACGGGGAACACTGAAGCTTTCTTT

v_call: TRBV12-3/TRBV12-4
clone_size: once
j_call: TRBJ1-5
d_call: -
cdr3_aa: CASSLALMEGPLADQPQHF
cdr3_nt: TGTGCCAGCAGTTTAGCGCTAATGGAGGGCCCCCTGGCCGATCAGCCCCAGCATTTT

v_call: TRBV12-3/TRBV12-4
clone_size: few
j_call: TRBJ1-5
d_call: -
cdr3_aa: CASSLGAGGRNQPQHF
cdr3_nt: TGTGCCAGCAGTTTGGGCGCGGGGGGTCGAAATCAGCCCCAGCATTTT

v_call: TRBV6-5
clone_size: few
j_call: TRBJ1-2
d_call: TRBD1
cdr3_aa: CASSYLRTGGGYGYTF
cdr3_nt: TGTGCCAGCAGTTACCTAAGGACAGGGGGGGGCTATGGCTACACCTTC

v_call: TRBV7-2
clone_size: many
j_call: TRBJ2-5
d_call: -
cdr3_aa: CASRQGLQETQYF
cdr3_nt: TGTGCCAGCAGACAAGGGCTTCAAGAGACCCAGTACTTC

v_call: TRBV7-2
clone_size: -
j_call: TRBJ1-3
d_call: TRBD1
cdr3_aa: CASSWGQGSGNTIYF
cdr3_nt: TGTGCCAGCAGCTGGGGACAGGGGTCCGGAAACACCATATATTTT

v_call: TRBV28
clone_size: many
j_call: TRBJ1-3
d_call: TRBD1
cdr3_aa: CASSDRGLSGNTIYF
cdr3_nt: TGTGCCAGCAGTGACAGGGGCCTCTCTGGAAACACCATATATTTT

v_call: TRBV7-2
clone_size: -
j_call: TRBJ2-5
d_call: -
cdr3_aa: CASSLARRGAGVRQETQYF
cdr3_nt: TGTGCCAGCAGCTTAGCCCGCAGGGGCGCGGGGGTACGCCAAGAGACCCAGTACTTC

v_call: TRBV7-3
clone_size: few
j_call: TRBJ2-1
d_call: -
cdr3_aa: CASSSGAKRSEQFF
cdr3_nt: TGTGCCAGCAGCTCAGGGGCAAAACGGAGTGAGCAGTTCTTC

v_call: TRBV7-2
clone_size: many
j_call: TRBJ2-1
d_call: TRBD1
cdr3_aa: CASSLGGTGGFSSYNEQFF
cdr3_nt: TGTGCCAGCAGCTTAGGCGGGACAGGGGGCTTCAGCTCCTACAATGAGCAGTTCTTC

v_call: TRBV7-3
clone_size: many
j_call: TRBJ2-2
d_call: TRBD2
cdr3_aa: CASSTRVKGAGGPANTGELFF
cdr3_nt: TGTGCCAGCAGCACCCGCGTTAAGGGAGCGGGAGGGCCGGCGAACACCGGGGAGCTGTTTTTT

v_call: TRBV20-1
clone_size: -
j_call: TRBJ2-7
d_call: -
cdr3_aa: CSAIGLSSYEQYF
cdr3_nt: TGCAGTGCTATCGGACTCAGCTCCTACGAGCAGTACTTC

v_call: TRBV7-3
clone_size: many
j_call: TRBJ1-1
d_call: TRBD1
cdr3_aa: CASSEQGGTEAFF
cdr3_nt: TGTGCCAGCAGTGAACAGGGGGGAACTGAAGCTTTCTTT

v_call: TRBV6-2/TRBV6-3
clone_size: -
j_call: TRBJ2-7
d_call: TRBD2
cdr3_aa: CASTQSGLATYEQYF
cdr3_nt: TGTGCCAGCACTCAATCGGGACTAGCGACCTACGAGCAGTACTTC

v_call: TRBV20-1
clone_size: -
j_call: TRBJ1-2
d_call: TRBD1
cdr3_aa: CSAPSLGQGYYAYTF
cdr3_nt: TGCAGTGCTCCTTCCCTTGGACAGGGTTACTATGCCTACACCTTC

v_call: TRBV7-9
clone_size: many
j_call: TRBJ2-1
d_call: -
cdr3_aa: CASSANNEQFF
cdr3_nt: TGTGCCAGCAGCGCAAACAATGAGCAGTTCTTC

v_call: TRBV29-1
clone_size: -
j_call: TRBJ2-1
d_call: -
cdr3_aa: CSAVPNPHIEQLF
cdr3_nt: TGCAGCGCCGTCCCAAACCCCCACATTGAGCAGCTCTTC

v_call: TRBV20-1
clone_size: few
j_call: TRBJ2-1
d_call: -
cdr3_aa: CSARRPETYNEQFF
cdr3_nt: TGCAGTGCCCGGCGCCCTGAGACCTACAATGAGCAGTTCTTC

v_call: TRBV29-1
clone_size: few
j_call: TRBJ1-2
d_call: -
cdr3_aa: CSVERVDGYTF
cdr3_nt: TGCAGCGTTGAAAGGGTCGATGGCTACACCTTC

v_call: TRBV11-1
clone_size: many
j_call: TRBJ2-1
d_call: -
cdr3_aa: CASSLAVGPGMDEQFF
cdr3_nt: TGTGCCAGCAGCTTAGCGGTGGGACCTGGGATGGATGAGCAGTTCTTC

v_call: TRBV7-8
clone_size: many
j_call: TRBJ2-3
d_call: TRBD2
cdr3_aa: CASSPIGTSFSDTQYF
cdr3_nt: TGTGCCAGCAGCCCAATCGGGACTAGCTTCTCAGATACGCAGTATTTT

v_call: TRBV18
clone_size: few
j_call: TRBJ2-7
d_call: -
cdr3_aa: CASSPQRSSSAYEQYF
cdr3_nt: TGTGCCAGCTCACCCCAAAGATCCTCTTCCGCCTACGAGCAGTACTTC

v_call: TRBV7-2
clone_size: many
j_call: TRBJ2-7
d_call: -
cdr3_aa: CASSNRGLEQYF
cdr3_nt: TGTGCCAGCAGCAATCGGGGACTCGAGCAGTACTTC

v_call: TRBV6-1
clone_size: many
j_call: TRBJ1-1
d_call: TRBD1
cdr3_aa: CASSLGQLIMNTEAFF
cdr3_nt: TGTGCCAGCAGTCTGGGACAGCTCATAATGAACACTGAAGCTTTCTTT

v_call: TRBV6-6
clone_size: -
j_call: TRBJ2-4
d_call: -
cdr3_aa: CASTRGGARQYF
cdr3_nt: TGTGCCAGCACTAGGGGGGGCGCCAGGCAGTACTTC

v_call: TRBV7-9
clone_size: many
j_call: TRBJ1-3
d_call: TRBD1
cdr3_aa: CASSFGDRGRENTIYF
cdr3_nt: TGTGCCAGCAGCTTCGGGGACAGGGGGCGTGAAAACACCATATATTTT

v_call: TRBV19
clone_size: once
j_call: TRBJ1-5
d_call: -
cdr3_aa: CASCSGTLYNQPQHF
cdr3_nt: TGTGCCAGTTGCTCCGGGACATTGTACAATCAGCCCCAGCATTTT

v_call: TRBV7-9
clone_size: -
j_call: TRBJ2-5
d_call: TRBD2
cdr3_aa: CASSSSGFAQETQYF
cdr3_nt: TGTGCCAGCAGCTCTAGCGGGTTCGCTCAAGAGACCCAGTACTTC

v_call: TRBV20-1
clone_size: few
j_call: TRBJ2-7
d_call: -
cdr3_aa: CSAPSSAATAYEQYF
cdr3_nt: TGCAGTGCTCCCTCTAGCGCAGCGACCGCATACGAGCAGTACTTC

v_call: TRBV5-1
clone_size: -
j_call: TRBJ2-3
d_call: -
cdr3_aa: CASSTVGARADTQYF
cdr3_nt: TGCGCCAGCAGCACGGTTGGAGCTAGAGCAGATACGCAGTATTTT

v_call: TRBV4-1
clone_size: many
j_call: TRBJ2-5
d_call: -
cdr3_aa: CASSEQGQSAGSQYF
cdr3_nt: TGCGCCAGCAGCGAACAGGGACAGTCCGCGGGGTCCCAGTACTTC

v_call: TRBV11-2
clone_size: many
j_call: TRBJ2-1
d_call: TRBD2
cdr3_aa: CASSPGLAGVPNEQFF
cdr3_nt: TGTGCCAGCAGCCCGGGACTAGCGGGAGTCCCCAATGAGCAGTTCTTC

v_call: TRBV9
clone_size: -
j_call: TRBJ2-4
d_call: -
cdr3_aa: CASSGGGAKNIQYF
cdr3_nt: TGTGCCAGCAGCGGAGGGGGTGCGAAAAACATTCAGTACTTC

v_call: TRBV28
clone_size: few
j_call: TRBJ2-7
d_call: TRBD1
cdr3_aa: CASSRSRTGAYEQYF
cdr3_nt: TGTGCCAGCAGCCGTTCCAGGACAGGGGCCTACGAGCAGTACTTC

v_call: TRBV7-9
clone_size: many
j_call: TRBJ1-5
d_call: TRBD1
cdr3_aa: CASSRDRIEQPQHF
cdr3_nt: TGTGCCAGCAGCCGGGACAGGATAGAGCAGCCCCAGCATTTT

v_call: TRBV28
clone_size: many
j_call: TRBJ2-4
d_call: TRBD1
cdr3_aa: CASSETGLAKNIQYF
cdr3_nt: TGTGCCAGCAGTGAGACAGGGTTGGCCAAAAACATTCAGTACTTC

v_call: TRBV7-2
clone_size: many
j_call: TRBJ2-1
d_call: TRBD2
cdr3_aa: CASSSLAASYNEQFF
cdr3_nt: TGTGCCAGCAGCTCACTAGCGGCCTCCTACAATGAGCAGTTCTTC

v_call: TRBV7-2
clone_size: many
j_call: TRBJ2-3
d_call: -
cdr3_aa: CASSPHFGNTDTQYF
cdr3_nt: TGTGCCAGCAGCCCCCATTTCGGGAACACAGATACGCAGTATTTT

v_call: TRBV2
clone_size: few
j_call: TRBJ1-1
d_call: -
cdr3_aa: CASQIQGGNTEAFF
cdr3_nt: TGTGCCAGCCAGATACAGGGAGGGAACACTGAAGCTTTCTTT

v_call: TRBV7-9
clone_size: many
j_call: TRBJ1-2
d_call: TRBD1
cdr3_aa: CATTGADGYTF
cdr3_nt: TGTGCCACCACAGGGGCAGATGGCTACACCTTC

v_call: TRBV7-6
clone_size: many
j_call: TRBJ2-3
d_call: TRBD1
cdr3_aa: CASSLGTGFTDTQYF
cdr3_nt: TGTGCCAGCAGCTTAGGGACAGGGTTCACAGATACGCAGTATTTT

v_call: TRBV19
clone_size: many
j_call: TRBJ2-7
d_call: -
cdr3_aa: CASSARPDRGGTPAYEQYF
cdr3_nt: TGTGCCAGTAGCGCCCGACCCGACAGGGGAGGGACTCCAGCCTACGAGCAGTACTTC

v_call: TRBV7-4
clone_size: many
j_call: TRBJ1-2
d_call: -
cdr3_aa: CASSGFPGYTF
cdr3_nt: TGTGCCAGCAGCGGATTCCCTGGCTACACCTTC

v_call: TRBV20-1
clone_size: many
j_call: TRBJ1-2
d_call: -
cdr3_aa: CSAVRENYGYTF
cdr3_nt: TGCAGTGCTGTGAGGGAAAACTATGGCTACACCTTC

v_call: TRBV20-1
clone_size: -
j_call: TRBJ1-2
d_call: -
cdr3_aa: CSAFNRVNYGYTF
cdr3_nt: TGCAGTGCTTTTAACAGGGTTAACTATGGCTACACCTTC